What follows are 18 T cell receptor beta chains derived from one specimen sequenced in a study of T cells in Graves' hyperthyroidism and ophthalmopathy (dated by TCRdb to about 2019). Receptors were amplified or captured by multiplex PCR. The sequencer listed for this sample is Illumina HiSeq 2000. TCR beta CDR3 regions were amplified from RNA transcripts. A first-round RT-PCR of the TCR CDR3 used the HTBI primer set with the Qiagen OneStep RT-PCR kit. Clones were called with MiXCR by TCRdb after fastp trimmed the public reads at Q25, and only in-frame beta chains were retained. Identical CDR3 protein sequences are pooled into one entry, listed with their most common genes and DNA. In this sample the table shows hundreds of thousands of distinct CDR3 sequences, over 35% of which occur a single time. The ten largest clones represent around 9.3% of the sample. The sample was blood. The receptors originated from a man aged 18 to 30 with Graves' hyperthyroidism.

This clonotype was counted ten times or more. CDR3 sequence (DNA): TGCAGTGCTTATGACAGGGATCAGCCCCAGCATTTT. Protein product: CSAYDRDQPQHF. The rearrangement uses TRBV20-1 and TRBJ1-5; 7 positions agree with TRBD1. Trimming at V came to 5 bases and at J to 5 bases, leaving 3 bases not matched to a gene. The germline gives CDR1 DFQATT, CDR2 SNEGSKA (reference sequence). This CDR3 has 12 residues.

This clonotype was observed once. Just one base apart from a much larger clone, this may be a read error. The rearrangement joins TRBV13 to TRBJ2-5, with D uncertain. Germline V CDR1 and CDR2: PRHDT, FYEKMQ (reference sequence). The CDR3 sequence is 13 residues long. In nucleotides, the CDR3 is TGTGCCAGCAGCTTTTCCACCGAAGAGACCCAGTGCTTC. Translated, it gives CASSFSTEETQCF. Full variable domain (missing parts from reference TRBV13 and TRBJ2-5): AAGVIQSPRHLIKEKRETATLKCYPIPRHDTVYWYQQGPGQDPQFLISFYEKMQSDKGSIPDRFSAQQFSDYHSELNMSSLELGDSALYFCASSFSTEETQCFGPGTRLLVL.

Turning to this clonotype: One end of the junction is discordant with germline, which a read error may explain. The V and J genes are TRBV25-1 and TRBJ1-6; 10 nucleotides agree with TRBD1. Germline loops: CDR1 MGHDK, CDR2 SYGVNS. The CDR3 sequence is 16 residues long. CDR3 residues: CASSQPGQGDNSPLHF. CDR3 bases: TGCGCCAGCAGCCAACCTGGACAGGGGGATAATTCACCCCTCCACTTT.

This clonotype occurred a few times. This sequence joins TRBV11-2 and TRBJ1-1; D ambiguous. CDR1 is SGHAT, CDR2 FQNNGV, per germline. The V and J ends lost 0 bases and 5 bases respectively, with 10 bases between them. The CDR3 totals 14 residues. The CDR3 DNA sequence: TGTGCCAGCAGCTTAGAGCCCTTTTATACTGAAGCTTTCTTT. Its protein is CASSLEPFYTEAFF.

The CDR3 nucleotides are TGTGCCAGCAGCCACCTCCCGGAGGGGGGGGCCAACGTCCTGACTTTC. Encoded protein: CASSHLPEGGANVLTF. This chain connects TRBV7-6 to TRBJ2-6, with D possibly matching TRBD2 (6 bases). The CDR3 totals 16 residues. The V and J ends lost 5 bases and 4 bases respectively, with 15 bases between them. Germline V gene sequence: CDR1 SGHVS, CDR2 FNYEAQ. The full variable domain, in which reference TRBV7-6 and TRBJ2-6 provide the parts outside the CDR3, is GAGVSQSPRYKVTKRGQDVALRCDPISGHVSLYWYRQALGQGPEFLTYFNYEAQQDKSGLPNDRFSAERPEGSISTLTIQRTEQRDSAMYRCASSHLPEGGANVLTFGAGSRLTVL.

In this sample, this clonotype turned up many times. V gene TRBV29-1 combines with J gene TRBJ2-7; TRBD1 or TRBD2 may be the D gene (6 bases each). Deletions cut 0 bases from V and 6 bases from J, with 12 bases between. CDR3 length: 13 residues. From germline, CDR1 is SQVTM and CDR2 ANQGSEA. The CDR3 reads CSVEEVGGGEQYF. CDR3 coding DNA: TGCAGCGTTGAAGAGGTAGGGGGAGGCGAGCAGTACTTC.

The chain links TRBV11-1 to TRBJ1-4; 9 bases are a match to TRBD1. The J segment lost 0 bases and the V segment lost 5 bases, leaving 4 bases of the junction unmatched. Germline assignment: CDR1 SGHAT and CDR2 FQDESV (reference sequence). The CDR3 spans 16 residues. The CDR3 DNA reads TGTGCCAGCAGCATGGGACAGGGCCCAACTAATGAAAAACTGTTTTTT. Translation gives CASSMGQGPTNEKLFF.

A word on this clonotype: A read error may be the cause here, since a much bigger clone is one base away. This sequence joins TRBV7-9 and TRBJ1-2, with D maybe TRBD1 (6 bases). Looked up from germline, CDR1 is SEHNR and CDR2 is FQNEAQ (reference sequence). Deletions cut 0 bases from V and 0 bases from J, with 11 bases between. This CDR3 has 16 residues. Written as DNA, the CDR3 is TGTGCCAGCAGCTTAGCGACAGGACCCGCTAACTATGGCTACACCTTC. Translated, it gives CASSLATGPANYGYTF.

This clonotype was seen more than once but under ten times. The CDR3 sequence: CASSDRMGQDETQYF. DNA of the CDR3: TGTGCCAGCAGCGACAGAATGGGACAGGATGAGACCCAGTACTTC. The chain combines TRBV7-9 with TRBJ2-5; 8 bases are a match to TRBD1. Germline V gives CDR1 SEHNR, CDR2 FQNEAQ (reference sequence). The CDR3 is 15 residues long. V shed 5 bases and J 5 bases; nucleotides not matched to a gene: 10.

The chain uses TRBV12-3 or TRBV12-4 and TRBJ1-5; no definite D call. This CDR3 region has 15 residues. V lost 6 bases and J 1 base, leaving 13 bases between the germline ends. CDR3 DNA: TGTGCCAGCAGACCCGACATGTTAAGCAATCAGCCCCAGCATTTT. As protein: CASRPDMLSNQPQHF.

In this sample, this clonotype turned up many times. The chain uses TRBV12-3 or TRBV12-4 and TRBJ1-5; possible D gene TRBD1, 6 bases. Trimming cost V 6 bases and J 2 bases, with 11 bases left between them. CDR3 length: 14 amino acids. For the CDR3, the DNA is TGTGCCAGCAGCTCCGGGACACGCAATCAGCCCCAGCATTTT. It yields the protein CASSSGTRNQPQHF.

This clonotype has a handful of counts. A read error may produce the germline difference seen at one junction end. The chain is built from TRBV5-1 and TRBJ1-5; a possible D gene is TRBD1 (6 bases). Germline lookup yields CDR1 SGHRS and CDR2 YFSETQ. This CDR3 spans 15 amino acids. This CDR3 reads CASSQDSQGIQPQHF. CDR3 DNA sequence: TGTGCCAGCAGCCAAGATAGTCAGGGGATTCAGCCCCAGCATTTT.

In this sample, this clonotype turned up many times. CDR3 in DNA: TGTGCCAGTAGTTGGAGGGACACTGATCAGCCCCAGCATTTT. It encodes CASSWRDTDQPQHF. The rearrangement links TRBV19 to TRBJ1-5; tentative D call: TRBD1 (6 bases). Trimming pared 5 bases from V and 5 bases from J, leaving 13 bases between. Germline V gene sequence: CDR1 LNHDA, CDR2 SQIVND (reference sequence). This CDR3 contains 14 residues.

This chain connects TRBV6-5 to TRBJ1-1; D possibly corresponds to TRBD1 (5 bases). Trimming cost V 5 bases and J 1 base, with 14 bases left between them. Germline V gene sequence: CDR1 MNHEY, CDR2 SVGAGI. The CDR3 is 15 residues long. The CDR3 here is CASSHLAGPNTEAFF. The DNA of the CDR3 is TGTGCCAGCAGTCACTTAGCAGGGCCGAACACTGAAGCTTTCTTT.

This clonotype occurred many times. CDR3 in amino acids: CASGQGQETQYF. As DNA, the CDR3 is TGTGCCAGTGGACAGGGACAAGAGACCCAGTACTTC. The chain combines TRBV19 with TRBJ2-5, with 8 positions matching TRBD1. CDR1 is LNHDA, CDR2 SQIVND, per germline (reference sequence). The CDR3 contains 12 residues. The junction had 1 base not matched to a gene; V was cut back by 8 bases and J by 2 bases. The entire variable domain, with the rest obtained from reference TRBV19 and TRBJ2-5, is as follows: DGGITQSPKYLFRKEGQNVTLSCEQNLNHDAMYWYRQDPGQGLRLIYYSQIVNDFQKGDIAEGYSVSREKKESFPLTVTSAQKNPTAFYLCASGQGQETQYFGPGTRLLVL.

With regard to this clonotype: The junction differs from germline at one of its ends, possibly a read error. The chain employs TRBV7-9 and TRBJ2-7, with D perhaps matching TRBD2 (6 bases). The CDR3 covers 13 residues. The germline gives CDR1 SEHNR, CDR2 FQNEAQ (reference sequence). This chain's CDR3 is CASSRQSDREQYF. In nucleotides, the CDR3 is TGTGCCAGCAGCAGACAGTCCGATCGGGAGCAATACTTC.

The table lists this clonotype with a few counts. The rearrangement links TRBV20-1 to TRBJ1-2; D is unresolved. The V and J ends lost 6 bases and 4 bases respectively, with 15 bases between them. The germline V gene has CDR1 DFQATT and CDR2 SNEGSKA (reference sequence). The CDR3 is 13 residues long. The CDR3 is CSAPKGRGYGYTF. In DNA form, the CDR3 reads TGCAGTGCCCCCAAAGGGCGCGGCTATGGCTACACCTTC.

This clonotype was seen a handful of times. The V call is TRBV7-9, the J call TRBJ2-7; D remains ambiguous. Germline CDR1 SEHNR, CDR2 FQNEAQ (reference sequence). The CDR3 covers 13 residues. V was pared by 5 bases and J by 4 bases, with 12 bases between. The chain's CDR3 is CASSTWTDYEQYF. For the CDR3, the DNA is TGTGCCAGCAGCACCTGGACGGATTACGAGCAGTACTTC. Using reference TRBV7-9 and TRBJ2-7 for the parts outside the CDR3, the full variable domain is DTGVSQNPRHKITKRGQNVTFRCDPISEHNRLYWYRQTLGQGPEFLTYFQNEAQLEKSRLLSDRFSAERPKGSFSTLEIQRTEQGDSAMYLCASSTWTDYEQYFGPGTRLTVT.